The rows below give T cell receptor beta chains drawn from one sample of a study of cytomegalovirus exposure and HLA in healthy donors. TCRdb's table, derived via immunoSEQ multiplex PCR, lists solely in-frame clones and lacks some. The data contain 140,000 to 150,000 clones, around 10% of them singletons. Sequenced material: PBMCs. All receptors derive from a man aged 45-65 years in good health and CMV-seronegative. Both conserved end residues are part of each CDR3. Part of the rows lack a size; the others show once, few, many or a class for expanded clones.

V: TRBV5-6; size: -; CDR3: CASSLEAGGHSGANVLTF
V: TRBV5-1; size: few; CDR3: CASSLQRGGGETQYF
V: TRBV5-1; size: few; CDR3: CASSTSRLAKNIQYF
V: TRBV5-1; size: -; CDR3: CASSLGHAANTGELFF
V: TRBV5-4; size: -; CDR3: CASSLGLEGTGELFF
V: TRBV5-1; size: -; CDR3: CASSLPSLAGGKREQFF
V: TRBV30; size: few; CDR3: CAWRQGAATNEKLFF
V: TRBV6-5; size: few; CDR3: CASSAAGTRRNEQFF
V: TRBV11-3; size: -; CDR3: CASSPGGSTKTQYF
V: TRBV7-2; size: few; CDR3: CASSLYGGTGGETQYF
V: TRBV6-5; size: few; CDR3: CATKTGTNYGYTF
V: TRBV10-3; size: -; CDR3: CAIRGDGSSYEQYF